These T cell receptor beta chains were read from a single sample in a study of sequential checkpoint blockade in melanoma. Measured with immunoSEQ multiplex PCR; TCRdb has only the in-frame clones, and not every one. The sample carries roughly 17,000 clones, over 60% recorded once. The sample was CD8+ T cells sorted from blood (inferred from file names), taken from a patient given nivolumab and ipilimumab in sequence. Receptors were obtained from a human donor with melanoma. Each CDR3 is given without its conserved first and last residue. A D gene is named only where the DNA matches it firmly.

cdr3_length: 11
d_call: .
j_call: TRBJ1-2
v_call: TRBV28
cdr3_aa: ASSLPGYYGYT

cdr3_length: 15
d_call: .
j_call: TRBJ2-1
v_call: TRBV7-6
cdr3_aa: ASSLEYWTTTYNEQF

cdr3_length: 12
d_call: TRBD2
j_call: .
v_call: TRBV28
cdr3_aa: ASSWGLADYEQY

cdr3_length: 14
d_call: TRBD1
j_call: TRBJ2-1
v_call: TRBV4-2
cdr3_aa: ASSPGTGRSYNEQF

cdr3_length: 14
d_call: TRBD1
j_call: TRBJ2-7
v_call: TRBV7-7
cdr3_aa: ASSLETGTGIHEQY

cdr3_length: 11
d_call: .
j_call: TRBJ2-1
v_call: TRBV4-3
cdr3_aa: ASSRETQGEQF

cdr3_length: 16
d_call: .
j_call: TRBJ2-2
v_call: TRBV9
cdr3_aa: ASSVAETIFANTGELF

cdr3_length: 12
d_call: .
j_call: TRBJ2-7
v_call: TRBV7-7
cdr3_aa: ASSPGHGSYEQY

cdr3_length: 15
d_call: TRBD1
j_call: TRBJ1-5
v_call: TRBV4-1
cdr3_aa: ASSHGGWDSLGGPQH

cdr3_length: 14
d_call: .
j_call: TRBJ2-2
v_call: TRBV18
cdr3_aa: ASSPPRGSGSGELF

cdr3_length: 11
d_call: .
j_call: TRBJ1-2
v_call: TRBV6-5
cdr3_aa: ASRDVRGRSYT

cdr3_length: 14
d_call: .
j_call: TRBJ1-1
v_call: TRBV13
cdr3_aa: ASSLWLDRKRTEAF

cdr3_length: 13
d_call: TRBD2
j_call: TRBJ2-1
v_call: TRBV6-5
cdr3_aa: ASSVGLGLLGEQF

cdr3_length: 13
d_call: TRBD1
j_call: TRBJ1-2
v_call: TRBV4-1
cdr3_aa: ASSPLTGGGYGYT

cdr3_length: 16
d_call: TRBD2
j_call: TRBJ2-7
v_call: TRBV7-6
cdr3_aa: ASSLASGLAGGSYEQY

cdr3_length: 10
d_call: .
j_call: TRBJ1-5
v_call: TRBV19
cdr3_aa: ASNWVGQPQH

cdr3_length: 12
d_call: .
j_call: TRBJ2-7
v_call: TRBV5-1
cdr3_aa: ASSLVQGFYEQY